This TCR beta chain stems from a study of T-cell memory formation after mild COVID-19. Regarding the study as a whole: Cross-reactive memory apparently joined, as some responding clones appeared in pre-infection memory. CD4+ contracting clones were found mainly in CM and EM, and CD8+ ones in EMRA.

Remarks on this clonotype: Antigen specificity is unknown.

Constant-segment primers served in 5'RACE that generated TCR alpha and TCR beta cDNA libraries bearing sample barcodes and UMIs. TCRdb re-analysed the 5' RACE reads in MiXCR, keeping a single row per CDR3 protein. The repertoire consists of 130,000 to 150,000 distinct CDR3 sequences, with 6% occurring once and the leading ten covering about 1.9%. CDR1 MNHEY and CDR2 SVGEGT come from the germline V gene. This CDR3 comprises 15 residues. The V segment lost 4 bases and the J segment 2 bases; nucleotides outside the gene matches: 2. This sequence originates from an adult woman who had mild COVID-19 (a few samples of this study predate the infection). Cell type and time point are not known. The rearrangement links TRBV6-2 or TRBV6-3 to TRBJ2-7; TRBD2 aligns across 13 bases. Material for sequencing was PBMCs or a T cell subset sorted from them (not recorded which). DNA of the CDR3: TGTGCCAGCAGTTCAACTAGCGGGAGGGCCTACGAGCAGTACTTC. Its protein product is CASSSTSGRAYEQYF.